This T cell receptor (beta chain) was sequenced for a study of T cells after yellow fever vaccination. Each CDR3 protein is one row after TCRdb ran MiXCR on the 5' RACE reads. The sample comprises roughly 350,000 distinct CDR3 sequences, 4.1% of which are singletons, and around 23% rests with the top ten. Trimming stripped 4 bases from V and 3 bases from J, with 12 bases between. The CDR3 loop spans 14 amino acids. Per the germline V gene, CDR1 is SQVTM and CDR2 is ANQGSEA. This clonotype came up a few times. The V call is TRBV29-1, the J call TRBJ1-4; D is unclear. The sequenced sample was PBMCs, obtained 5 days after the yellow fever booster vaccination. This TCR derives from a man aged 18 to 29 who received the YFV17D yellow fever vaccine. The CDR3 DNA follows: TGCAGCGTTGTGCCGCGTGGGGCTAATGAAAAACTGTTTTTT. Translating it yields CSVVPRGANEKLFF.